This TCR beta chain emerged from a study of blood T cell repertoires in COVID-19. Overall study: The study drew acute and convalescent COVID-19 samples from the United States, Italy and Spain. PBMCs, B-cell-depleted T cells, or T cells provided the cDNA or gDNA that made up the material.

Authors' processing steps: Amplification of reference gene primers was used by the study to estimate nucleated cell counts. Produced via immunoSEQ multiplex PCR; TCRdb's table is partial and in-frame only. V, J and clone size are taken as reported in that table, and D and trimming were inferred from the DNA itself. The sample includes approximately 150,000 clones, about four fifths seen only once; the top ten take approximately 3.5%. This CDR3 is built from 15 residues. Trimming cost V 6 bases and J 6 bases, with 17 bases left between them. From germline, CDR1 is MNHEY and CDR2 SVGAGI. J is TRBJ1-4 and V is TRBV6-5; D gene ambiguous. The receptor comes from a man aged 70 or older who had recovered from COVID-19. The sequenced sample consisted of peripheral blood. Here the CDR3 DNA reads TGTGCCAGCAGGACGGGCGGGCGAGGCGATGAAAAACTGTTTTTT. Amino acid sequence: CASRTGGRGDEKLFF.